The entry below describes one T cell receptor (beta chain). Trimming took 2 bases from V and 6 from J, leaving 26 bases between them. The length of the CDR3 is 17 residues. In germline, CDR1 is GTSNPN, CDR2 SVGIG (reference sequence). This entry belongs to a study of blood T cell repertoires in COVID-19. Across the study: Samples of COVID-19 (acute and convalescent) were obtained from the United States, Italy and Spain. In each case, the material was cDNA or gDNA derived from T cells, B-cell-depleted T cells, or PBMCs.

In the original analysis: Quantification of nucleated cells was approximated via reference gene primer amplification. The table came from immunoSEQ multiplex PCR; TCRdb's copy has only in-frame clones and leaves some out. The DNA was the basis for D and trimming; V, J and clone size are from that table. The profile shows 160,000 or so clones, about 90% of them singletons. The chain employs TRBV30 and TRBJ2-7; tentatively, D is TRBD2 (6 bases). The sequence was obtained from a man in his sixties with acute or convalescent COVID-19. Source material: peripheral blood. The CDR3 DNA reads as TGTGCCTGGAGTATCCCCGGGGGACCCAGGTTTGCGGTCGAGCAGTACTTC. It codes for CAWSIPGGPRFAVEQYF. Supplemented by reference TRBV30 and TRBJ2-7, the full variable domain reads SQTIHQWPATLVQPVGSPLSLECTVEGTSNPNLYWYRQAAGRGLQLLFYSVGIGQISSEVPQNLSASRPQDRQFILSSKKLLLSDSGFYLCAWSIPGGPRFAVEQYFGPGTRLTVT.